Following are 3 T cell receptor beta chains from one sample sequenced in a study of Graves' ophthalmopathy and Graves' hyperthyroidism. Scientists amplified the TCR beta CDR3 regions from RNA transcripts. The first-round RT-PCR employed HTBI primers together with the Qiagen OneStep RT-PCR kit. A multiplex PCR was then performed as the second round. TCRdb reprocessed the multiplex PCR reads via MiXCR and lists one record per CDR3 protein. The sample has over a million distinct CDR3 sequences; 35% to 45% are singletons. The sample was peripheral blood or thyroid tissue (not recorded which). These receptors were obtained from an adult man with Graves' hyperthyroidism.

Of note for this clonotype: This may stem from a read error, because a much larger clone lies one nucleotide away. This chain links TRBV20-1 with TRBJ2-2; D possibly corresponds to TRBD1 (6 bases). Germline V gene sequence: CDR1 DFQATT, CDR2 SNEGSKA (reference sequence). CDR3 length: 16 residues. Trimming took off 4 bases at V and 4 bases at J, with 19 bases between the two ends. The CDR3 here is CSAIGQHRVRTGELFF. DNA of the CDR3: TGCAGTGCTATAGGCCAGCACAGGGTTCGCACCGGGGAGCTGTTTTTT.

This clonotype appeared a few times. The V and J genes are TRBV24-1 and TRBJ1-5; a possible D gene is TRBD1 (5 bases). CDR1 is KGHDR, CDR2 SFDVKD, per germline. The CDR3 length is 12 residues. V was clipped by 6 bases and J by 7 bases, with 9 bases between them. The DNA for the CDR3 is TGTGCCACCAGTCAGGGACGACAGCCCCAGCATTTT. Protein sequence: CATSQGRQPQHF.

The chain joins TRBV7-2 to TRBJ2-7, with TRBD1 identical over 10 bases. Germline V gene data show CDR1 as SGHTA and CDR2 as FQGNSA. After removal of 5 bases from V and 3 bases from J, the junction contained 16 bases not matched to a gene. This CDR3 comprises 18 residues. CDR3 in DNA: TGTGCCAGCAGCCCTCCGGGACAGGGGTACCGTTTCGACTACGAGCAGTACTTC. Translated, it gives CASSPPGQGYRFDYEQYF.